This entry concerns a single T cell receptor beta chain. As yet, its antigen is unknown. These data come from a study of STAT5B mutations in CD4+ large granular lymphocyte leukemia. Study outcomes and limitations: TRBV06-family usage was enriched in top patient clones (8/27) versus controls (2/35). No patients shared main leukemic clonotypes, though about 25% appeared at low frequency elsewhere.

V was pared by 3 bases and J by 1 base, with 2 bases of the junction left unmatched. The germline V gene encodes CDR1 LNHNV and CDR2 YYDKDF (reference sequence). CDR3 size: 15 residues. This was a survey-level run. Sequencing was performed with immunoSEQ multiplex PCR; in TCRdb, only in-frame clones are kept and a portion is missing. Among about 21,000 clones listed, approximately 75% were seen once. Controls came from buffy coats of healthy blood donors. Sequences were obtained from CD4+ T cells from blood buffy coats. This receptor was obtained from a human donor in good health. This chain links TRBV15 with TRBJ1-3; TRBD1 matches 8 bases. The CDR3 sequence: CATSRTGESGNTIYF. CDR3 DNA sequence: TGTGCCACCAGCAGGACAGGGGAATCTGGAAACACCATATATTTT.